Below, one T cell receptor beta chain is given with its context. Antigen specificity is unknown. The data were taken from a study of T cell responses to AZD1222 COVID-19 vaccine. Study in general: Pooled samples include second doses given at about 4 or 12 weeks.

The CDR3 runs to 14 residues. CDR1 and CDR2 (germline): SGHTA, FQGNSA. Trimming pared 1 base from V and 3 bases from J, leaving 10 bases between. General study findings and limits: Spike was spanned by vaccine-associated CD4 TCRs, which were dominant at 160-218 and 743-854. Only after the peak T cell response were repertoires sampled. Seropositive status at baseline applied to only 6 or 7 AZD1222 recipients.

Method: immunoSEQ multiplex PCR; TCRdb's copy keeps in-frame clones and lacks some. Of 130,000 or so clones listed, approximately 88% are singletons. The receptor's source is an adult in good health. The chain uses TRBV7-2 and TRBJ2-7; D not certain. The material sequenced was peripheral blood, taken on day 0 of AZD1222 vaccination. CDR3 bases: TGTGCCAGCAGCTTAGGGTCCACCTTCTACGAGCAGTACTTC. Translation: CASSLGSTFYEQYF.